This TCR beta chain stems from a study of cytomegalovirus exposure and HLA in healthy donors. The PCR employed 60 Vbeta primers together with 13 Jbeta primers. Profiled with immunoSEQ multiplex PCR; TCRdb holds only in-frame clones, not every one. Of about 91,000 clones listed, around 60% are singletons. V was cut by 4 bases and J by 2 bases, with 12 bases left in between. This CDR3 comprises 14 residues. Germline V gives CDR1 SGHNT, CDR2 YYREEE (reference sequence). General study findings and limits: Reportedly, TCR beta sequences accurately predicted HLA-A and HLA-B alleles in most subjects.

As for this clone: Its antigen is as yet unknown.

This clonotype originated in a human donor in good health. The rearrangement joins TRBV5-4 to TRBJ2-5, with unresolved D. The sequenced sample consisted of PBMCs. CDR3 residues: CASSLWAGQETQYF. The CDR3 DNA is TGTGCCAGCAGCCTGTGGGCAGGACAAGAGACCCAGTACTTC.